This record looks at one T cell receptor beta chain sequence and its context. The CDR3 runs 15 residues. Losses at the gene ends were 1 base for V and 8 bases for J; bases not matched to a gene: 7. Germline-derived CDR1 and CDR2 are SGHVS and FNYEAQ. The record originates from a study of blood T cell repertoires in COVID-19. Study details: Sites in the United States, Italy and Spain provided acute and convalescent COVID-19 samples.

Only in-frame clones appear in the TCRdb table, and some are missing; sequencing was by immunoSEQ multiplex PCR. Among 300,000 to 450,000 clones listed, about 92% were seen once. The chain is built from TRBV7-6 and TRBJ2-1; TRBD2 matches at 8 bases. The TCR originated in a woman in her fifties or sixties with COVID-19, enrolled during active disease. The sample consisted of peripheral blood. In DNA, the CDR3 is TGTGCCAGCAGCTTAGAGCCGCTCGGGAGGGATGAGCAGTTCTTC. Its protein is CASSLEPLGRDEQFF.